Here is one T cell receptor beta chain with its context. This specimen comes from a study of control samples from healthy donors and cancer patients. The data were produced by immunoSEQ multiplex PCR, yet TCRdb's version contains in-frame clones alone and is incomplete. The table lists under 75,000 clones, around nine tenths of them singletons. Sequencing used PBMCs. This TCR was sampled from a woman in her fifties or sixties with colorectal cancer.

This chain's CDR3 is CASSFQGGDTGELFF. The CDR3 DNA is TGTGCCAGCAGTTTCCAGGGTGGGGACACCGGGGAGCTGTTTTTT. The chain links TRBV28 to TRBJ2-2, with a weak D call TRBD1 (5 bases). The V gene's germline CDR1 is MDHEN and CDR2 SYDVKM. Between the trimmed V and J ends, which lost 3 bases and 3 bases, there was a span of 11 bases. CDR3 length: 15 residues.